Listed below are T cell receptor beta chains from one sample, sequenced in a study of blood T cell repertoires in COVID-19. The table came from immunoSEQ multiplex PCR; TCRdb's copy has only in-frame clones and leaves some out. Of about 190,000 clones detected, 75% to 90% appear once; the ten largest clones hold less than 1.5%. The source material was peripheral blood. All receptors come from a man aged 25-45 years with acute or convalescent COVID-19. CDR3s include the opening cysteine and the closing phenylalanine or tryptophan. D genes are given only for firm matches. Rows may omit the clone size; those that give it use once, few, many or a size class.

TRBJ1-1 | NA | NA | TRBV5-1 | CASSLSGQKNTEAFF | TGCGCCAGCAGCTTGAGCGGCCAAAAGAACACTGAAGCTTTCTTT
TRBJ2-5 | NA | few | TRBV2 | CASSDRLGETQYF | TGTGCCAGCAGTGACCGACTAGGAGAGACCCAGTACTTC
TRBJ2-1 | TRBD1 | NA | TRBV6-5 | CASSRQGTLGEQFF | TGTGCCAGCAGTCGACAGGGAACCCTTGGCGAGCAGTTCTTC
TRBJ2-3 | TRBD1 | NA | TRBV6-5 | CASSPTGGTDTQYF | TGTGCCAGCAGTCCGACAGGGGGCACAGATACGCAGTATTTT
TRBJ2-7 | TRBD1 | NA | TRBV5-1 | CASSLEGQGSNEQYF | TGCGCCAGCAGCTTGGAGGGACAGGGGAGCAACGAGCAGTACTTC
TRBJ2-1 | NA | NA | TRBV28 | CASSPGGPKGNEQFF | TGTGCCAGCAGCCCCGGGGGACCAAAGGGGAATGAGCAGTTCTTC
TRBJ1-6 | NA | NA | TRBV6-5 | CASLTGPSYNSPLHF | TGTGCCAGCCTGACAGGACCCTCCTATAATTCACCCCTCCACTTT
TRBJ2-7 | TRBD1 | NA | TRBV5-4 | CASSLTGASYEQYF | TGTGCCAGCAGCTTGACAGGGGCCTCCTACGAGCAGTACTTC
TRBJ2-5 | NA | NA | TRBV5-6 | CASSPRGGETQYF | TGTGCCAGCAGCCCAAGGGGAGGAGAGACCCAGTACTTC
TRBJ2-1 | NA | NA | TRBV5-4 | CASTTLGPLGNEQFF | TGTGCCAGCACCACCTTGGGTCCCCTCGGGAATGAGCAGTTCTTC
TRBJ1-5 | NA | NA | TRBV5-8 | CASSLEQGRGQPQHF | TGTGCCAGCAGCTTGGAACAGGGAAGGGGTCAGCCCCAGCATTTT
TRBJ1-1 | NA | NA | TRBV24-1 | CATSDGLTEAFF | TGTGCCACCAGTGATGGGCTGACTGAAGCTTTCTTT
TRBJ1-3 | NA | NA | TRBV2 | CASSLSGNTIYF | TGTGCCAGCAGTTTATCTGGAAACACCATATATTTT
TRBJ1-5 | NA | NA | TRBV19 | CASSTKTRTERQPQHF | TGTGCCAGTAGTACAAAGACCCGGACCGAGCGGCAGCCCCAGCATTTT
TRBJ2-5 | NA | NA | TRBV7-9 | CASSLAGAGAQETQYF | TGTGCCAGCAGCTTAGCCGGGGCGGGGGCCCAAGAGACCCAGTACTTC
TRBJ2-1 | NA | NA | TRBV28 | CASSSFYSSYNEQFF | TGTGCCAGCAGTTCCTTTTACAGCTCCTACAATGAGCAGTTCTTC
TRBJ2-1 | NA | NA | TRBV5-1 | CASRKEPGQRPNEQFF | TGCGCCAGCCGAAAGGAACCGGGACAAAGACCCAATGAGCAGTTCTTC
TRBJ1-1 | NA | few | TRBV28 | CASRFRGNTEAFF | TGTGCCAGCAGATTCAGGGGTAACACTGAAGCTTTCTTT
TRBJ1-3 | TRBD1 | NA | TRBV6-5 | CASKNRDRGNTIYF | TGTGCCAGCAAAAACCGGGACAGGGGAAACACCATATATTTT
TRBJ1-4 | NA | NA | TRBV5-1 | CASSLGTLGEKLFF | TGCGCCAGCAGCTTAGGGACATTAGGTGAAAAACTGTTTTTT
TRBJ2-7 | NA | NA | TRBV18 | CASSPRPGVYEQYF | TGTGCCAGCTCACCGAGGCCAGGGGTCTACGAGCAGTACTTC
TRBJ1-6 | TRBD1 | NA | TRBV28 | CASSAGTGGASPLHF | TGTGCCAGCAGCGCCGGGACAGGGGGTGCATCACCCCTCCACTTT
TRBJ2-1 | NA | NA | TRBV4-1 | CASSQGTQSGEQFF | TGCGCCAGCAGCCAAGGGACCCAAAGCGGTGAGCAGTTCTTC
TRBJ2-1 | NA | NA | TRBV19 | CASRVIARNNEQFF | TGTGCCAGTAGGGTAATAGCGAGGAACAATGAGCAGTTCTTC
TRBJ2-6 | NA | NA | TRBV5-1 | CASSLGAGFSSGANVLTF | TGCGCCAGCAGCTTGGGGGCGGGATTTAGCTCTGGGGCCAACGTCCTGACTTTC
TRBJ2-7 | TRBD1 | NA | TRBV11-2 | CASSQRDRGYEQYF | TGTGCCAGCAGCCAGCGGGACAGGGGCTACGAGCAGTACTTC
TRBJ1-5 | NA | NA | TRBV18 | CASSPSQGNNQPQHF | TGTGCCAGCTCACCTTCTCAGGGTAACAATCAGCCCCAGCATTTT
TRBJ1-6 | NA | NA | TRBV27 | CASSFEGDINSPLHF | TGTGCCAGCAGTTTCGAGGGAGATATTAATTCACCCCTCCACTTT
TRBJ2-2 | TRBD2 | NA | TRBV4-2 | CASSQTLAGGPEGTGELFF | TGTGCCAGCAGCCAGACCTTAGCGGGGGGGCCGGAGGGCACCGGGGAGCTGTTTTTT
TRBJ2-3 | TRBD1 | NA | TRBV27 | CASSHPGQGTDTQYF | TGTGCCAGCAGTCATCCGGGACAGGGCACAGATACGCAGTATTTT
TRBJ1-2 | TRBD1 | few | TRBV28 | CASTTTGAYYGYTF | TGTGCCAGCACCACGACAGGGGCTTACTATGGCTACACCTTC
TRBJ2-1 | TRBD2 | NA | TRBV10-1 | CASSYRTSDLLNEQFF | TGCGCCAGCAGTTACAGGACTAGCGACCTCCTCAATGAGCAGTTCTTC
TRBJ2-3 | TRBD2 | once | TRBV11-3 | CASSLGGSGGQDTQYF | TGTGCCAGCAGCTTAGGTGGTAGCGGGGGCCAAGATACGCAGTATTTT
TRBJ1-1 | NA | NA | TRBV28 | CASSSTGFEAFF | TGTGCCAGCAGTTCGACGGGTTTTGAAGCTTTCTTT
TRBJ2-1 | TRBD2 | NA | TRBV7-6 | CASSLLLGLAGENEQFF | TGTGCCAGCAGCTTATTGTTGGGACTAGCGGGAGAAAATGAGCAGTTCTTC
TRBJ2-1 | NA | NA | TRBV5-8 | CASSGGNKITSEQFF | TGTGCCAGCAGCGGCGGGAACAAGATTACCAGTGAGCAGTTCTTC
TRBJ2-3 | TRBD1 | NA | TRBV10-2 | CASRRGGSLDTQYF | TGCGCCAGCAGGCGAGGGGGCTCCCTGGATACGCAGTATTTT
TRBJ2-7 | TRBD2 | NA | TRBV18 | CASSPGLAGTYEQYF | TGTGCCAGCTCACCTGGACTAGCGGGAACCTACGAGCAGTACTTC
TRBJ2-1 | NA | NA | TRBV2 | CASSPERVANNEQFF | TGTGCCAGCAGTCCTGAGCGGGTCGCCAACAATGAGCAGTTCTTC
TRBJ1-2 | TRBD1 | NA | TRBV7-9 | CASSRGQGHGYTF | TGTGCCAGCAGCCGTGGACAGGGTCACGGCTACACCTTC
TRBJ2-3 | NA | NA | TRBV6-5 | CASSKLRGSTDTQYF | TGTGCCAGCAGTAAGCTTCGGGGGAGCACAGATACGCAGTATTTT
TRBJ1-1 | NA | NA | TRBV6-4 | CASSELPGTEAFF | TGTGCCAGCAGTGAATTGCCGGGAACTGAAGCTTTCTTT
TRBJ1-6 | NA | NA | TRBV25-1 | CASSDRTQLTLHF | TGTGCCAGCAGTGACCGGACACAACTCACCCTCCACTTT
TRBJ2-3 | NA | NA | TRBV30 | CAWRAYTQYF | TGTGCCTGGAGGGCTTATACGCAGTATTTT